Presented here are 19 T cell receptor beta chains from one specimen sequenced in a study of molecular identifiers for immune sequencing clone quantification. A single record per CDR3 protein comes from TCRdb applying MiXCR to the PCR reads. Among some 580,000 distinct CDR3 sequences, roughly 27% were seen once, and the ten largest hold roughly 0.83%. Sample: naive CD8+ T cells from blood, with Jurkat cell RNA spiked in. Subset denoted: FACS-sorted CD8+CD4-CCR7+CD45RA+ naive T cells. All receptors derive from a human donor in good health. Some libraries in this study had Jurkat cell RNA spiked in.

Remarks on this clonotype: A junction end diverges from the germline sequence, so it may reflect a read error. This chain uses TRBV4-2 with TRBJ1-2, with a weak D call TRBD1 (6 bases). This CDR3 contains 15 residues. Germline CDR1 reads LGHNA; CDR2 reads YNFKEQ. CDR3 in DNA: TGTGCCAGCAGCCAAGAGGGCAGGGGCGCAGATGGCCACACCTTC. Protein sequence: CASSQEGRGADGHTF.

This clonotype was seen repeatedly, ten times or more. The chain recombines TRBV6-5 with TRBJ2-7; 11 nucleotides line up with TRBD2. CDR3 length: 15 amino acids. V shed 5 bases, J shed 5 bases, and the junction held 8 bases outside the gene matches. CDR1 MNHEY and CDR2 SVGAGI come from the germline V gene. In DNA, the CDR3 is TGTGCCAGCAGTCCCACGACTAGCGGGACCAACGAGCAGTACTTC. Translating it yields CASSPTTSGTNEQYF.

This clonotype showed up many times. The V call is TRBV14, the J call TRBJ2-7, with D maybe TRBD2 (6 bases). Between the trimmed V and J ends, which lost 2 bases and 5 bases, there was a span of 13 bases. Germline V gene sequence: CDR1 SGHDN, CDR2 FVKESK. The CDR3 runs to 14 residues. CDR3 sequence reads: CASSQRGSNNEQYF. The CDR3 bases are TGTGCCAGCAGCCAACGGGGGAGTAACAACGAGCAGTACTTC.

This clonotype was detected many times. This chain uses TRBV6-5 with TRBJ2-2, with D unresolved. Germline-derived CDR1 and CDR2 are MNHEY and SVGAGI. This CDR3 is 13 amino acids long. V dropped 2 bases and J dropped 4 bases, with 5 bases sitting between them. CDR3 sequence reads: CASSYGSTGELFF. The CDR3 region has the DNA TGTGCCAGCAGTTACGGTTCCACCGGGGAGCTGTTTTTT.

The chain recombines TRBV4-1 with TRBJ1-1; 7 bases map to TRBD1. Germline CDR1 reads MGHRA; CDR2 reads YSYEKL. The ends lost 2 bases at V and 5 bases at J; junction bases unmatched: 8. This CDR3 region has 15 residues. The CDR3 here is CASSQHRGIVTEAFF. In DNA, the CDR3 is TGCGCCAGCAGCCAACACAGGGGCATAGTGACTGAAGCTTTCTTT.

At least ten counts were recorded for this clonotype. This chain joins TRBV29-1 and TRBJ2-7; TRBD1 aligns across 8 bases. CDR3 length: 15 residues. Germline loops: CDR1 SQVTM, CDR2 ANQGSEA. V trimming: 0 bases; J trimming: 0 bases; junction bases outside the gene matches: 4. CDR3 in amino acids: CSVEDPDRASYEQYF. The CDR3 bases are TGCAGCGTTGAAGATCCGGACAGGGCCTCCTACGAGCAGTACTTC.

The CDR3 spells CASSFTDAPGYGYTF. The DNA for the CDR3 is TGTGCCAGCAGCTTCACTGACGCCCCGGGCTATGGCTACACCTTC. This sequence joins TRBV7-9 and TRBJ1-2; D not certain. The ends were cut back, 3 bases at V and 4 bases at J, with 15 bases in the middle. Germline-derived CDR1 and CDR2 are SEHNR and FQNEAQ (reference sequence). This CDR3 contains 15 residues.

V usage is TRBV6-2 or TRBV6-3 and J usage is TRBJ2-5; 8 positions agree with TRBD2. The germline V gene encodes CDR1 MNHEY and CDR2 SVGEGT. CDR3 size: 19 residues. The ends lost 3 bases at V and 1 base at J; junction bases unmatched: 16. Here the CDR3 reads CASSYNAGRVAGGQETQYF. In nucleotides, the CDR3 is TGTGCCAGCAGTTATAACGCAGGGCGAGTGGCGGGGGGCCAAGAGACCCAGTACTTC.

This clonotype was counted at least ten times. This rearrangement joins TRBV6-5 to TRBJ2-7, with 7 bases matching TRBD2. CDR1 and CDR2 from the germline V gene are MNHEY and SVGAGI. Trimming at V came to 7 bases and at J to 2 bases, leaving 8 bases not matched to a gene. This CDR3 comprises 14 residues. The CDR3 DNA follows: TGTGCCAGCACCTGGGGGGAGGGCCCCTACGAGCAGTACTTC. It yields the protein CASTWGEGPYEQYF.

The chain carries TRBV12-3 or TRBV12-4 and TRBJ2-1; D is perhaps TRBD2 (6 bases). Trimming left V 5 bases short and J 4 bases short, with 12 bases between. The CDR3 has 14 residues. The CDR3 region has the DNA TGTGCCAGCAGTGTCGGGGGAAGTTACAATGAGCAGTTCTTC. The encoded protein is CASSVGGSYNEQFF.

The chain recombines TRBV6-1 with TRBJ1-1; TRBD1 is a possible D gene (5 bases). This CDR3 is 16 amino acids long. The ends were cut back, 4 bases at V and 1 base at J, with 16 bases in the middle. Per germline, CDR1 MNHNS and CDR2 SASEGT. For the CDR3, the DNA is TGTGCCAGCAGTGGAGGGGTCTTCCGCCCGAACACTGAAGCTTTCTTT. This encodes CASSGGVFRPNTEAFF.

About this clonotype itself: Just one base apart from a much larger clone, this may be a read error. V gene TRBV7-2 combines with J gene TRBJ2-3; D uncertain. V gave up 4 bases and J gave up 3 bases, with 8 bases separating them. Germline V gene sequence: CDR1 SGHTA, CDR2 FQGNSA. The CDR3 length is 13 residues. The DNA of the CDR3 is TGTGCCAGCAGCTCTGTACCGACAGATACGCAGTATTTT. Translation gives CASSSVPTDTQYF.

The chain recombines TRBV5-1 with TRBJ2-1; D not resolved. From germline, CDR1 is SGHRS and CDR2 YFSETQ. The CDR3 has 16 amino acids. V was cut by 6 bases and J by 0 bases, with 16 bases left in between. CDR3 residues: CASTLYPESSYNEQFF. The CDR3 nucleotides read TGCGCCAGCACTCTGTACCCCGAGAGCTCCTACAATGAGCAGTTCTTC.

The chain links TRBV12-3 or TRBV12-4 to TRBJ1-4; unclear D gene. V shed 3 bases and J shed 4 bases, with 12 bases lying between them. The CDR3 is 15 residues long. The CDR3 DNA follows: TGTGCCAGCAGTTTGGCGGGCTATAATAATGAAAAACTGTTTTTT. Protein sequence: CASSLAGYNNEKLFF.

This chain uses TRBV5-4 with TRBJ1-1; the D is unclear. Germline V gene lookup returns CDR1 SGHNT and CDR2 YYREEE (reference sequence). The CDR3 runs to 13 residues. Trimming removed 0 bases at V and 6 bases at J, with 9 bases between. Here the CDR3 reads CASSLEPGPEAFF. The DNA of the CDR3 is TGTGCCAGCAGCTTGGAACCGGGCCCTGAAGCTTTCTTT.

The chain uses TRBV19 and TRBJ1-5, with D possibly TRBD1 on 5 matching bases. V shed 3 bases and J shed 4 bases, with 13 bases lying between them. In germline, CDR1 is LNHDA, CDR2 SQIVND (reference sequence). This CDR3 region has 15 residues. CDR3 DNA: TGTGCCAGTAGTATTGGGTTCGGGGGGAATCAGCCCCAGCATTTT. It yields the protein CASSIGFGGNQPQHF.

This clonotype was recorded many times. J is TRBJ1-2 and V is TRBV29-1; D is uncertain. Germline-derived CDR1 and CDR2 are SQVTM and ANQGSEA. The ends were cut back, 8 bases at V and 8 bases at J, with 18 bases in the middle. CDR3 length equals 12 residues. CDR3 nucleotide sequence: TGCAGCACCCCCAAGTCCGGAGGGGGCTACACCTTC. Its protein product is CSTPKSGGGYTF. Based on the CDR3 plus reference TRBV29-1 and TRBJ1-2, the full variable domain is SAVISQKPSRDICQRGTSLTIQCQVDSQVTMMFWYRQQPGQSLTLIATANQGSEATYESGFVIDKFPISRPNLTFSTLTVSNMSPEDSSIYLCSTPKSGGGYTFGSGTRLTVV.

This clonotype was recorded a few times. This chain uses TRBV27 with TRBJ2-5, with 7 bases lining up with TRBD2. The CDR3 is made up of 20 amino acids. CDR1 and CDR2 from the germline V gene are MNHEY and SMNVEV (reference sequence). V dropped 4 bases and J dropped 1; count of bases not matched to a gene: 21. DNA of the CDR3: TGTGCCAGCAGTTCGCACCATAGATATGGGGGAGGGCCCCTCCAAGAGACCCAGTACTTC. This codes for CASSSHHRYGGGPLQETQYF.

This clonotype occurred a few times. V usage is TRBV12-3 or TRBV12-4 and J usage is TRBJ2-6; 10 nucleotides line up with TRBD1. There are 18 residues in the CDR3. The J segment lost 2 bases and the V segment lost 8 bases, leaving 12 bases of the junction unmatched. CDR3 protein: CASALWDRGTPGANVLTF. The CDR3 DNA follows: TGTGCCAGCGCATTATGGGACAGGGGAACTCCTGGGGCCAACGTCCTGACTTTC.